The 4 T cell receptor gamma chains listed next were all sequenced from one sample in a study of γδ T cells in repeated Plasmodium falciparum infection. TCRdb repeated clone calling on the multiplex PCR reads with CATT. The sample has roughly 27,000 gamma-chain clones; roughly 3.1% are singletons. Bulk repertoires came from Vgamma9/Vdelta2+ or Vdelta2-negative gammadelta T cells flow-sorted from PBMC. Input material: gamma-delta T cells from blood. The receptors stem from a pool of human donors (malaria-infected and uninfected, not separated).

This clone was seen a few times. A far larger clone is one nucleotide away, so this likely arose from a read error. Other DNA sequences in this sample translate to the same CDR3. The chain employs TRGV9 and TRGJP. TCRdb leaves out the J gene; it was filled in here by matching the DNA to germline. Germline CDR1 is GITISATS and CDR2 is ISYDGTV (reference sequence). This CDR3 has 17 amino acids. Here the CDR3 reads CALWEVHSELGKKIKVF. In DNA form, the CDR3 reads TGTGCTTTGTGGGAGGTCCACTCGGAGTTGGGCAAAAAAATCAAGGTATTT.

There are a few counts of this clone. This DNA's translation differs at residue 10 from TCRdb's protein, which comes from a much larger clone; a read error is likely, and the protein shown is translated from the DNA. The chain couples TRGV9 to TRGJ1 or TRGJ2. Matching the DNA to germline supplied the J gene, which TCRdb does not give. Germline V CDR1 and CDR2: GITISATS, ISYDGTV (reference sequence). The CDR3 consists of 14 residues. CDR3 sequence: CALWEFPNYHKKLF. The CDR3 DNA is TGTGCCTTGTGGGAGTTCCCCAATTATCATAAGAAACTCTTT.

This clone showed up many times. The CDR3 nucleotides read TGTGCCACCTGGGAGATCATTATGCTGAATTATTATAAGAAACTCTTT. Protein sequence: CATWEIIMLNYYKKLF. V and J are TRGV3 and TRGJ1 or TRGJ2. Germline V gene sequence: CDR1 VTNTFY, CDR2 YDVSTARD (reference sequence). V lost 4 bases, J lost 0 bases, and 12 bases stayed unmatched. The CDR3 runs 16 residues.

This clone was counted between two and nine times. TCRdb's protein, taken from a much larger clone, differs from this DNA's translation at residue 7, likely owing to a read error; the protein displayed comes from the DNA. The V gene is TRGV9, the J gene TRGJP. Since TCRdb gives no J gene, matching the DNA to germline was used here to assign it. Trimming removed 0 bases from V and 7 bases from J; junction bases left unmatched: 9. The CDR3 is made up of 18 amino acids. In germline, CDR1 is GITISATS, CDR2 ISYDGTV (reference sequence). The CDR3 loop is CALWEVSQSELGKKIKVF. The CDR3 DNA follows: TGTGCCTTGTGGGAGGTGTCCCAATCGGAGTTGGGCAAAAAAATCAAGGTATTT.